These 21 T cell receptor beta chains originate from one sample sequenced in a study of T-cell reconstitution after alpha-beta-depleted transplantation in children. A library of TCRbeta sequences, prepared with unique molecular identifiers, was generated. TCRdb reanalysed the PCR reads using MiXCR and keeps one entry per CDR3 protein. The top ten clones hold roughly 3.3% of a sample with 450,000 to 600,000 distinct CDR3 sequences, about 18% of them seen once. Material: PBMCs from the stem cell graft donor, obtained from the stem cell graft. Receptors were obtained from a human donor who donated a stem cell graft to a child with acute lymphoblastic leukemia.

In its sample, this clonotype was seen a few times. The V and J genes are TRBV7-3 and TRBJ2-3; TRBD1 is a possible D gene (5 bases). V gave up 5 bases and J gave up 2 bases, with 8 bases separating them. Looked up from germline, CDR1 is SGHTA and CDR2 is FQGTGA. This CDR3 is 13 amino acids long. The CDR3 region has the DNA TGTGCCAGCAGCACGACAGTCACAGATACGCAGTATTTT. Protein product: CASSTTVTDTQYF.

This clonotype was seen once. The chain joins TRBV5-4 to TRBJ2-7, with unresolved D. Looked up from germline, CDR1 is SGHNT and CDR2 is YYREEE (reference sequence). The germline V and J ends were trimmed by 1 base and 0 bases, with 11 bases remaining between them. The CDR3 is 15 amino acids. The CDR3 is CASSLSQLSSYEQYF. CDR3 sequence (DNA): TGTGCCAGCAGCTTGTCGCAACTCAGCTCCTACGAGCAGTACTTC.

V and J are TRBV15 and TRBJ2-3; D may correspond to TRBD1 or TRBD2 (5 bases each). V was trimmed by 0 bases and J by 4 bases, leaving 17 bases between them. Germline values: CDR1 LNHNV, CDR2 YYDKDF (reference sequence). CDR3 length equals 17 residues. This CDR3 reads CATSREPGPRVPDTQYF. DNA of the CDR3: TGTGCCACCAGCAGAGAACCGGGACCGAGGGTCCCAGATACGCAGTATTTT.

This clonotype was seen only a few times. A junction end diverges from the germline sequence, so it may reflect a read error. The chain uses TRBV29-1 and TRBJ2-1; either TRBD1 or TRBD2 may fit D (5 bases each). This CDR3 spans 10 amino acids. Germline V gene sequence: CDR1 SQVTM, CDR2 ANQGSEA. The CDR3 nucleotides are TGCAGCGTTGGGTGGGACCACGGAGTCTTC. The encoded protein is CSVGWDHGVF.

This sequence joins TRBV25-1 and TRBJ2-3, with a tentative D call TRBD2 (5 bases). Germline CDR1 reads MGHDK; CDR2 reads SYGVNS. Trimming pared 4 bases from V and 2 bases from J, leaving 7 bases between. CDR3 length: 13 residues. The CDR3 bases are TGTGCCAGCAGTGTCCGGGACACAGATACGCAGTATTTT. Its protein is CASSVRDTDTQYF.

Remarks on this clonotype: The junction differs from germline at one of its ends, possibly a read error. V usage is TRBV20-1 and J usage is TRBJ2-7; 13 bases agree with TRBD2. The germline CDR1 and CDR2 sequences are DFQATT and SNEGSKA (reference sequence). This CDR3 has 18 amino acids. CDR3 coding DNA: TGCTGTGCCGTTATCTCCGGGACTAGCGGGATTATTCCCTACGAGCAGTACTTC. Amino acids: CCAVISGTSGIIPYEQYF.

V is TRBV9 and J is TRBJ2-7; TRBD2 might be the D (6 bases). CDR1 is SGDLS, CDR2 YYNGEE, per germline. Deletions cut 4 bases from V and 2 bases from J, with 16 bases between. The length of the CDR3 is 15 residues. The CDR3 DNA reads as TGTGCCAGCAGCCCCGGACCGGAGGGGCCCTACGAGCAGTACTTC. It yields the protein CASSPGPEGPYEQYF.

This clonotype was found many times. The rearrangement links TRBV5-1 to TRBJ2-2; 8 bases are a match to TRBD1. Germline V gene lookup returns CDR1 SGHRS and CDR2 YFSETQ. V dropped 3 bases and J dropped 5; count of bases not matched to a gene: 6. The CDR3 spans 15 residues. CDR3 sequence: CASSSQGAKTGELFF. As DNA, the CDR3 is TGCGCCAGCAGCTCGCAGGGGGCAAAGACCGGGGAGCTGTTTTTT.

The chain couples TRBV5-6 to TRBJ2-5, with 8 bases that match TRBD1. The CDR3 is 16 amino acids. Germline V gives CDR1 SGHDT, CDR2 YYEEEE. The V segment lost 0 bases and the J segment 4 bases; nucleotides outside the gene matches: 8. The CDR3 nucleotides are TGTGCCAGCAGCTTGGGGCTGGGGACAGGAGGAGAGACCCAGTACTTC. It encodes CASSLGLGTGGETQYF.

V usage is TRBV11-2 and J usage is TRBJ2-3, with D unresolved. This CDR3 has 17 amino acids. Germline loops: CDR1 SGHAT, CDR2 FQNNGV. The V and J ends lost 1 base and 2 bases respectively, with 16 bases between them. The CDR3 loop reads CASSLVSGDSNTDTQYF. Here the CDR3 DNA reads TGTGCCAGCAGCTTAGTATCTGGCGACTCTAACACAGATACGCAGTATTTT.

The chain carries TRBV7-9 and TRBJ2-5, with 9 bases matching TRBD1. The V and J ends lost 4 bases and 4 bases, in that order; junction bases with no gene match: 7. The CDR3 is 15 residues long. Per germline, CDR1 SEHNR and CDR2 FQNEAQ (reference sequence). The DNA for the CDR3 is TGTGCCAGCAGCTCAATGGACAGGGGAGGAGAGACCCAGTACTTC. It is translated as CASSSMDRGGETQYF.

The V gene is TRBV4-1, the J gene TRBJ1-1; no clear D. V dropped 0 bases and J dropped 5 bases, with 4 bases sitting between them. CDR1 and CDR2 (germline): MGHRA, YSYEKL. The CDR3 contains 12 residues. Written as DNA, the CDR3 is TGCGCCAGCAGCCAAGAGACAACTGAAGCTTTCTTT. It specifies CASSQETTEAFF.

V is TRBV4-2 and J is TRBJ2-5; the match to TRBD2 covers 16 bases. The germline V gene encodes CDR1 LGHNA and CDR2 YNFKEQ. J gave up 4 bases and V 4 bases, and 6 bases lay outside the gene matches. The CDR3 is 17 amino acids. The CDR3 spells CASSPGTSGRARETQYF. The DNA for the CDR3 is TGTGCCAGCAGCCCTGGGACTAGCGGGAGGGCCAGAGAGACCCAGTACTTC.

The table lists this clonotype with a few counts. The chain combines TRBV4-2 with TRBJ1-4, with 9 bases identical to TRBD1. J lost 5 bases, V lost 3 bases, and 4 bases had no gene match. CDR1 is LGHNA, CDR2 YNFKEQ, per germline. The CDR3 runs 15 residues. Written as DNA, the CDR3 is TGTGCCAGCAGCCAGATACAGGGGGCGAATGAAAAACTGTTTTTT. This translates into CASSQIQGANEKLFF.

In nucleotides, the CDR3 is TGTGCCAGCAGCTTGGTTAAGAGAGGTATAGATACGCAGTATTTT. Its translation is CASSLVKRGIDTQYF. The chain employs TRBV7-8 and TRBJ2-3; no definite D call. The ends were cut back, 3 bases at V and 5 bases at J, with 15 bases in the middle. The length of the CDR3 is 15 residues. From germline, CDR1 is SGHVS and CDR2 FQNEAQ. The whole variable domain, remainder taken from reference TRBV7-8 and TRBJ2-3, is GAGVSQSPRYKVAKRGQDVALRCDPISGHVSLFWYQQALGQGPEFLTYFQNEAQLDKSGLPSDRFFAERPEGSVSTLKIQRTQQEDSAVYLCASSLVKRGIDTQYFGPGTRLTVL.

The genes are TRBV7-9 and TRBJ2-5; TRBD1 or TRBD2 may be the D gene (5 bases each). The CDR3 length is 15 residues. With 3 bases removed from V and 3 bases from J, the gap between germline ends came to 14 bases. CDR1 and CDR2 from the germline V gene are SEHNR and FQNEAQ (reference sequence). CDR3 bases: TGTGCCAGCAGCTTGGGGCGGGCTGTAGAAGAGACCCAGTACTTC. Translated: CASSLGRAVEETQYF.

The chain recombines TRBV5-1 with TRBJ2-5; TRBD2 aligns across 7 bases. Germline assignment: CDR1 SGHRS and CDR2 YFSETQ. With V trimmed by 5 bases and J by 4 bases, 17 bases remained unmatched. CDR3 size: 17 residues. CDR3: CASRHGWLTSERETQYF. The CDR3 DNA sequence: TGCGCCAGCAGACACGGATGGCTCACTAGCGAAAGAGAGACCCAGTACTTC.

J is TRBJ2-1 and V is TRBV12-3 or TRBV12-4; D gene ambiguous. Trimming removed 1 base from V and 0 bases from J, with 4 bases in between. CDR3 length: 14 residues. In DNA, the CDR3 is TGTGCCAGCAGTTTAGATGTCTCCTACAATGAGCAGTTCTTC. It specifies CASSLDVSYNEQFF.

The table lists this clonotype with a few counts. The chain has TRBV7-3 and TRBJ2-1, with 8 bases fitting TRBD2. Germline V CDR1 and CDR2: SGHTA, FQGTGA. V lost 3 bases to trimming and J lost 0 bases; unmatched junction nucleotides: 10. This CDR3 is built from 18 residues. CDR3 sequence (DNA): TGTGCCAGCAGCTTCCCGCACCCAAGCGGGAGCTCCTACAATGAGCAGTTCTTC. Its protein product is CASSFPHPSGSSYNEQFF.

This clonotype occurred many times. CDR3 sequence reads: CASSTGSQPQHF. As DNA, the CDR3 is TGTGCCAGCAGTACAGGGTCTCAGCCCCAGCATTTT. The rearrangement uses TRBV6-5 and TRBJ1-5; D is perhaps TRBD1 (6 bases). V was trimmed by 5 bases and J by 6 bases, leaving 8 bases between them. Looked up from germline, CDR1 is MNHEY and CDR2 is SVGAGI. CDR3 size: 12 residues.

V is TRBV6-5 and J is TRBJ1-4; TRBD1 matches at 7 bases. CDR1 MNHEY and CDR2 SVGAGI come from the germline V gene. The CDR3 runs to 13 residues. V lost 2 bases, J lost 6 bases, and 0 bases stayed unmatched. CDR3 DNA: TGTGCCAGCAGTTACCAGGGGGATGAAAAACTGTTTTTT. Protein sequence: CASSYQGDEKLFF.